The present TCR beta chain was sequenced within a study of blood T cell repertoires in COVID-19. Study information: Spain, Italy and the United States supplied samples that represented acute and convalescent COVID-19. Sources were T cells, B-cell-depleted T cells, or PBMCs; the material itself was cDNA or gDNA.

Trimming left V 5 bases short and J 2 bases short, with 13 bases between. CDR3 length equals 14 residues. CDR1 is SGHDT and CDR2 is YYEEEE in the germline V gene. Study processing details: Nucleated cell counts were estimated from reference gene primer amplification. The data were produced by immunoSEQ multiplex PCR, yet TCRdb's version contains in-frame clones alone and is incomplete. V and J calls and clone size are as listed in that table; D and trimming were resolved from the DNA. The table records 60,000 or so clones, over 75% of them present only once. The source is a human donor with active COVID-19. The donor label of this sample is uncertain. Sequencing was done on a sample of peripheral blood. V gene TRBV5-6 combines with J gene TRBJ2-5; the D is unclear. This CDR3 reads CASRPTLRQETQYF. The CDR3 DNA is TGTGCCAGCAGACCTACCCTGCGGCAAGAGACCCAGTACTTC.